The source of this T cell receptor (beta chain) is a study of CD8+ T cells in alopecia areata (dated by TCRdb to about 2018). Regarding the study in general: Treated patients were enrolled in an open-label pilot trial of oral tofacitinib, 5 to 10 mg twice daily, for moderate-to-severe alopecia areata. Tofacitinib was administered for 6 to 18 months, and 6 months of follow-up off drug were then conducted to assess delayed response and recurrence. For the treated patients, the SALT score, which quantifies what percentage of scalp surface area is affected, served as the measure of disease severity. In both human patients and the C3H/HeJ mouse model, the study applied high-throughput TCRbeta sequencing to look at T cell clonal expansion in alopecia areata. In humans, TCRbeta sequencing was performed on scalp tissue and on sorted CD4+ and CD8+ peripheral blood T cells from healthy controls and from patients with patchy or totalis/universalis alopecia areata. Biopsies were taken from tofacitinib-treated patients at baseline and again at 4 and 24 weeks into treatment, and several of those patients also had a later scalp biopsy. Scalp clonality was compared among normal scalp (n=4), patchy alopecia areata scalp (n=8), and alopecia totalis/universalis scalp (n=8). RNA was extracted with the PAXgene miRNA kit for fixed scalp, the miRNeasy kit for PBMCs, and the RNeasy kit for mouse skin. immunoSEQ multiplex PCR using 35 Vbeta forward primers and 13 Jbeta reverse primers was used to amplify TCRbeta CDR3 regions.

In the case of this clone: Its target antigen remains unknown. Base qualities were left out, and no much larger clone turns up one base away.

Libraries came from the immunoSEQ multiplex PCR assay. For TCR sequencing, RNA was extracted from every sample and reverse transcribed into cDNA to serve as template. SuperScript III was used for first-strand cDNA synthesis, primed with a 2:1 mix of oligo-dT and random hexamers. A synthetic immune receptor repertoire was used to measure amplification bias, and any remaining bias was corrected computationally. Per the authors' processing: After raw reads were preprocessed to remove errors, the CDR3 was defined following IMGT conventions as running from the conserved cysteine to phenylalanine. Clonality was computed as 1 minus the Shannon entropy, with the entropy normalized by log2 of the number of productive unique TCRs. Whether scalp clones were CD4 or CD8 was inferred by matching scalp TCRbeta sequences against CD4 and CD8 repertoires sorted from blood. TCRdb retrieved this table from immuneACCESS and kept in-frame rearrangements only. Not all clones are present; in checked studies, unresolved V genes account for under half, and no reason is known for the remainder. For V, J and clone size, that table is used; D and trimming come from the DNA. A total of over 60,000 clones appear in this sample, approximately 44% of them only once. Roughly 21% of the sample lies in the top ten.

The sample's treatment or condition label is to be understood as: oral pan-JAK inhibitor, 5-10 mg twice daily. Lesional scalp punch biopsies and peripheral blood were collected from alopecia areata patients. After PBMCs were isolated by density centrifugation and stained for CD3, CD4 and CD8, a FACSAria was used to sort CD4+ and CD8+ T cells. What the authors observed across the whole study: Lesional scalp, especially in alopecia totalis/universalis, showed higher clonality and more expanded CD8+ clones than normal scalp, suggesting antigenic drive. Scalp TCR repertoire analysis is complicated because resident alphabeta T cells in normal human skin are also sequenced, whereas mouse skin is dominated by gammadelta T cells. The treated cohort was small, with a single nonresponder, so links between baseline CD8+ expansion and response need larger studies. Tofacitinib significantly decreased scalp clonality and the number of expanded CD8+ clones among the top 100 scalp clones. Shared TCR sequences between patients were less evident than in mice, which may be partly attributable to HLA diversity in the patient population. During tofacitinib treatment, many expanded lesional clones stuck around in both scalp and blood, and this persistence may partly explain why relapse happens after treatment is stopped.

The sequence derives from a human donor with alopecia areata. The material sequenced was CD8+ T cells sorted from blood, taken around week 36, from a patient treated with tofacitinib.

The CDR3 sequence is CASSHTGLESPDTQYF. In nucleotide form, the sequence is TGCGCCAGCAGCCACACGGGACTAGAATCGCCAGATACGCAGTATTTT. In this chain, TRBV5-1 is recombined with TRBJ2-3, with 8 bases matching TRBD2. Spanning cysteine to phenylalanine, the CDR3 consists of 16 amino acids. Only CDR3 DNA remains: 48 bases, in frame from the first base. V has 4 bases trimmed and J has 4 bases trimmed; junction bases matching no gene number 11. In the germline V gene, CDR1 corresponds to SGHRS and CDR2 to YFSETQ.